The source of this T cell receptor (beta chain) is a study of T-cell reconstitution after alpha-beta-depleted transplantation in children. Study findings and constraints: Surviving thymic progenitors and recipient T cells were the source of high TCRbeta diversity at day 60 in some patients. The main origin of T-cell counts and diversity one year after transplant was newly produced T cells. By about two months after transplant, alpha-beta T cells reportedly arose from several hundred graft clones that had expanded.

In this sample, this clonotype turned up many times. Its specificity is unknown. Unique molecular identifiers tagged the TCRbeta library. TCRdb processed the PCR reads anew with MiXCR; each CDR3 protein has one entry. Of some 190,000 distinct CDR3 sequences in the sample, 8.5% to 14% were seen once. CDR1 is SGHRS and CDR2 is YFSETQ in the germline V gene. This CDR3 region has 14 residues. V lost 3 bases and J lost 2; bases outside the gene matches: 5. J is TRBJ2-7 and V is TRBV5-1; 7 bases fit TRBD1. This sequence was found in a boy aged 2-9 years with acute myeloid leukemia, due to receive a stem cell transplant. Specimen: PBMCs, collected before TCRalphabeta/CD19-depleted stem cell transplant. Here the CDR3 DNA reads TGCGCCAGCAGCTCCAATACAGGGGCCTACGAGCAGTACTTC. Translating it yields CASSSNTGAYEQYF.